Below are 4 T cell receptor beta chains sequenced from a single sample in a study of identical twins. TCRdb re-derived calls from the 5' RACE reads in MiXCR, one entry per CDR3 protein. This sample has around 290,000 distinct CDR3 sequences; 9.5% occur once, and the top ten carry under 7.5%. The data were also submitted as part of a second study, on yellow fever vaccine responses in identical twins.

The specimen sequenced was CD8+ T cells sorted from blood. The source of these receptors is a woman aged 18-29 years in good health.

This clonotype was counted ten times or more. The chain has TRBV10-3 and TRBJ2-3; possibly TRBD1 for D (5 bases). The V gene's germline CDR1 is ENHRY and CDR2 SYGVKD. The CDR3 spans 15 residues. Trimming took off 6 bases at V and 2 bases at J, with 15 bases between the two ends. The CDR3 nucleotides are TGTGCCATCAGCGACTCGACAGTGGTCACAGATACGCAGTATTTT. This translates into CAISDSTVVTDTQYF.

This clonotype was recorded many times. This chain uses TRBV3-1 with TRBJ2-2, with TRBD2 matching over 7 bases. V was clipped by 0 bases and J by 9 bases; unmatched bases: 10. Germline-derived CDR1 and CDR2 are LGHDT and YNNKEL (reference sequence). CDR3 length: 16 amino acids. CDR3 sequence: CASSQERLAGLWELFF. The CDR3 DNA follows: TGTGCCAGCAGCCAAGAGCGGTTAGCGGGCCTCTGGGAGCTGTTTTTT.

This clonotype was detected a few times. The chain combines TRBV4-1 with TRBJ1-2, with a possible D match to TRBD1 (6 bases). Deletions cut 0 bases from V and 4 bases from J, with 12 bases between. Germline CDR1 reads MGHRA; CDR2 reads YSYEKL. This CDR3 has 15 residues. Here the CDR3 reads CASSQESRGFYGYTF. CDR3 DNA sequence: TGCGCCAGCAGCCAAGAATCCAGGGGTTTCTATGGCTACACCTTC.

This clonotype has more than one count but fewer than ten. CDR3 region: CASSPPPTRLSYEQYF. Here the CDR3 DNA reads TGTGCCAGCAGCCCCCCACCGACCAGGCTCTCCTACGAGCAGTACTTC. The V call is TRBV7-2, the J call TRBJ2-7; D remains unclear. The germline V gene has CDR1 SGHTA and CDR2 FQGNSA. V was shortened by 5 bases and J by 0 bases, with 17 bases between the two germline ends. This CDR3 has 16 residues.